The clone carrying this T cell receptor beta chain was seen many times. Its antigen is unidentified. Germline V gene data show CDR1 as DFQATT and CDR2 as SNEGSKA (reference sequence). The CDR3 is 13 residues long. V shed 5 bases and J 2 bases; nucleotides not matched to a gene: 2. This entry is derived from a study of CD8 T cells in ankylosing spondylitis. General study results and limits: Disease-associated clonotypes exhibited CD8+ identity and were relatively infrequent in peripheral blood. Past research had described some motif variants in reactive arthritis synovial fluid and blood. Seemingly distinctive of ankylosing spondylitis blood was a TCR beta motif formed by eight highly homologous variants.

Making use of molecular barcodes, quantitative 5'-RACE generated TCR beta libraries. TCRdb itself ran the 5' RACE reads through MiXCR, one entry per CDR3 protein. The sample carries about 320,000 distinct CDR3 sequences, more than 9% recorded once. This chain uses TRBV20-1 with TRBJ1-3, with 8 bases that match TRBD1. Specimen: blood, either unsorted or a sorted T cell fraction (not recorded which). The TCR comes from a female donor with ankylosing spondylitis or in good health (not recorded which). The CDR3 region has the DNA TGCAGTGCTTTCAGGGGGCCTGGAAACACCATATATTTT. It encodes CSAFRGPGNTIYF.